The 10 T cell receptor beta chains given below trace back to one sample, sequenced in a study of regulatory T cells in long-lasting Graves disease. Regarding time point: persistent/refractory GD, antithyroid drugs over 5 years with positive TRAb. With RNA extracted from PBMCs as input, the TCR library was made. Arm-PCR of CDR3 regions with iRepertoire HTBI primers generated TCR beta libraries. TCRdb re-derived calls from the multiplex PCR reads in MiXCR, one entry per CDR3 protein. Among 650,000 to 700,000 distinct CDR3 sequences listed, approximately 31% were seen once. The sample consisted of peripheral blood mononuclear cells (PBMCs), taken when the disease was refractory, from a patient treated with antithyroid drugs. The receptors come from a female donor with Graves disease.

On this clonotype itself: The conserved phenylalanine or tryptophan is not found at the CDR3 terminus, so this likely reflects a read error. V gene TRBV7-9 combines with J gene TRBJ2-7; 8 bases map to TRBD1. V shed 1 base, J shed 5 bases, and the junction held 7 bases outside the gene matches. Germline lookup yields CDR1 SEHNR and CDR2 FQNEAQ (reference sequence). CDR3 size: 15 residues. The CDR3 region has the DNA TGTGCCAGCAGCTTAGAGTGGACAGGGTTCGACGAGCAGTACCTC. Its protein product is CASSLEWTGFDEQYL.

This clonotype was seen many times. The chain has TRBV20-1 and TRBJ1-2, with D tentatively TRBD1 (5 bases). The germline CDR1 and CDR2 sequences are DFQATT and SNEGSKA (reference sequence). This CDR3 contains 12 residues. The CDR3 DNA is TGCAGCGCCCGGGACCGAATCTATGGCTACACCTTC. Translated, it gives CSARDRIYGYTF.

The rearrangement links TRBV3-1 to TRBJ1-4; a weak D match, TRBD1 (5 bases). Trimming took 1 base from V and 2 from J, leaving 8 bases between them. This CDR3 has 15 residues. CDR1 is LGHDT and CDR2 is YNNKEL in the germline V gene (reference sequence). The DNA for the CDR3 is TGTGCCAGCAGCCAAGGAGGGGCGACTAATGAAAAACTGTTTTTT. Translation: CASSQGGATNEKLFF.

This chain connects TRBV5-6 to TRBJ1-2, with D perhaps matching TRBD1 (6 bases). V was trimmed by 0 bases and J by 0 bases, leaving 9 bases between them. Germline CDR1 SGHDT, CDR2 YYEEEE. The CDR3 contains 15 residues. CDR3 coding DNA: TGTGCCAGCAGCTTGGGACAGGTAGCTAACTATGGCTACACCTTC. Translation: CASSLGQVANYGYTF.

This chain joins TRBV6-2 or TRBV6-3 and TRBJ1-4; D not resolved. The ends were cut back, 5 bases at V and 6 bases at J, with 10 bases in the middle. Per germline, CDR1 MNHEY and CDR2 SVGEGT. The CDR3 is made up of 13 amino acids. As DNA, the CDR3 is TGTGCCAGCAGTCGGGGTCGGGATGAAAAACTGTTTTTT. Protein product: CASSRGRDEKLFF.

This clonotype was found many times. This chain links TRBV20-1 with TRBJ2-7; no firm D call. V lost 4 bases and J 2 bases, leaving 6 bases between the germline ends. Germline CDR1 reads DFQATT; CDR2 reads SNEGSKA (reference sequence). The length of the CDR3 is 11 residues. The CDR3 reads CSATKTYEQYF. CDR3 DNA sequence: TGCAGTGCTACCAAAACCTACGAGCAGTACTTC.

This clonotype came up many times. The V gene is TRBV6-2 or TRBV6-3, the J gene TRBJ1-5, with D uncertain. Germline V gene sequence: CDR1 MNHEY, CDR2 SVGEGT. CDR3 length: 13 residues. Trimming shortened V by 6 bases and J by 0 bases, and 6 bases separated the two germline ends. This CDR3 is CASRSNSNQPQHF. CDR3 bases: TGTGCCAGCAGGTCCAATAGCAATCAGCCCCAGCATTTT.

V and J are TRBV30 and TRBJ1-1; D perhaps matches TRBD1 (5 bases). The V gene's germline CDR1 is GTSNPN and CDR2 SVGIG (reference sequence). The CDR3 is 13 residues long. V shed 5 bases and J shed 4 bases, with 14 bases lying between them. The CDR3 loop reads CAWGALRGTEAFF. The CDR3 DNA reads TGTGCCTGGGGGGCCCTGCGAGGCACTGAAGCTTTCTTT.

Only a few counts were recorded for this clonotype. The rearrangement uses TRBV6-1 and TRBJ1-6; D not certain. This CDR3 spans 14 amino acids. Germline CDR1 is MNHNS and CDR2 is SASEGT. Trimming took off 3 bases at V and 9 bases at J, with 12 bases between the two ends. The chain's CDR3 is CASSDGIISSPLHF. The CDR3 nucleotides are TGTGCCAGCAGTGACGGCATAATTTCTTCACCCCTCCACTTT.

This clonotype turned up a few times. V gene TRBV19 combines with J gene TRBJ2-7, with 9 positions matching TRBD2. Germline V gene data show CDR1 as LNHDA and CDR2 as SQIVND (reference sequence). This CDR3 contains 15 residues. Losses at the gene ends were 5 bases for V and 2 bases for J; bases not matched to a gene: 7. The CDR3 bases are TGTGCCAGTAGTTCCTCTGGCGGGAGGGCCTACGAGCAGTACTTC. It yields the protein CASSSSGGRAYEQYF.